This T cell receptor beta chain was found in a study of blood T cell repertoires in COVID-19. Study in general: Specimens from acute and convalescent COVID-19 originated in the United States, Italy and Spain. T cells, B-cell-depleted T cells, or PBMCs provided the cDNA or gDNA that served as material.

Authors' processing steps: Quantification of nucleated cells was approximated via reference gene primer amplification. Only in-frame clones appear in the TCRdb table, and some are missing; sequencing was by immunoSEQ multiplex PCR. D and trimming come from the DNA, and the V and J calls and clone size come from that table. This table holds over 130,000 clones, 84% found once. Trimming at V came to 1 base and at J to 5 bases, leaving 10 bases not matched to a gene. This CDR3 is 16 amino acids long. From germline, CDR1 is SGDLS and CDR2 YYNGEE. The clonotype comes from a human donor in a cohort sampled during active COVID-19. The sample consisted of peripheral blood. The chain uses TRBV9 and TRBJ2-7; 9 bases agree with TRBD2. CDR3 coding DNA: TGTGCCAGCAGCGTACGAGAGCGGGGGGCTCCCCACGAGCAGTACTTC. This translates into CASSVRERGAPHEQYF.